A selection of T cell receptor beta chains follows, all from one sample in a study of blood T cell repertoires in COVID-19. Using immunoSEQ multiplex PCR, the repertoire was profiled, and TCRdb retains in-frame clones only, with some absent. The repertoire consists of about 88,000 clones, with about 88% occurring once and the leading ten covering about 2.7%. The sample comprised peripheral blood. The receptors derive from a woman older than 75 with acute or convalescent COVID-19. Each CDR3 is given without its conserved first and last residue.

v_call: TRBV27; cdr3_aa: ASRGTGRTEAF
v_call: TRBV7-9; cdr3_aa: ASSARENTEAF
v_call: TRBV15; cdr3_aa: ATSRGRDTSYGYT
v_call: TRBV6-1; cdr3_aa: ASSELPYTGELF
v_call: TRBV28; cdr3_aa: ASSLSAYRGRGNTGELF
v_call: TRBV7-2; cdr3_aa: ASSLSRARNSPLH
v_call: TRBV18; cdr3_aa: ASSPSAGRNYGYT
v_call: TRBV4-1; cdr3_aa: ASSFRQGGGLASPDTQY
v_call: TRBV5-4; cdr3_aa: ASSIQGPLGYGYT
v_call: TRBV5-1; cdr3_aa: ASSLPQGSGELF
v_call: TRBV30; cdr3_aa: AWSVKGGSNTIY
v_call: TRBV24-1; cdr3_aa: ATSDAGTGYEQY
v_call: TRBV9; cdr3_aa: ASSVGYRERWDTEAF
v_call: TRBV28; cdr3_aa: ASRTGDSNQPQH
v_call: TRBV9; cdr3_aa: ASSVGSSGSLYEQY
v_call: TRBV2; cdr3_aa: ASSEGGQAGETQY
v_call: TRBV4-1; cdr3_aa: ASSPARGVNTGELF
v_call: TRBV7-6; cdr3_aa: ASSLGLPSGEAYEQY
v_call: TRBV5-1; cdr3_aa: ASSSTGTLLETQY
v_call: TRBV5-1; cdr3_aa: ASSLQGWNTEAF
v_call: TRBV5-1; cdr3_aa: ASSLDVAEEQF
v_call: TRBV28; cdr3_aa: ASSLAGGVYEQY
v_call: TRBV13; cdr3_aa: ASSLVAGGLETQY
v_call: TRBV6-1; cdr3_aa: ASSDRQAGLNTEAF
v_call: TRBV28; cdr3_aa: ASRRLAGPTGELF
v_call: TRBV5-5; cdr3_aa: ASSLGQPGQGQYEQY
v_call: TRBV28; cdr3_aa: ASSFRLAGGDTQY
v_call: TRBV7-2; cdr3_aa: ASSASGTGGTDTQY
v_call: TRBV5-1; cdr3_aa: ASSLGPPGTSENNEQF
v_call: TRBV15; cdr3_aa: ATSRVSGGAYNEQF
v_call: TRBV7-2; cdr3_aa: ASSRDRGMNTEAF
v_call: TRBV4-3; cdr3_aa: ASSQVGGDYGYT
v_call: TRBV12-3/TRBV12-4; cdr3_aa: ASKVASTEAF
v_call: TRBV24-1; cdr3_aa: ATSDSSPDRPNEQF
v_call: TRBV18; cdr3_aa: ASSPPGTGGDQPQH
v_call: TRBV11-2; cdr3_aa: ASSLLREVGELF
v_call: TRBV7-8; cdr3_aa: ASSLGALAGYTDTQY
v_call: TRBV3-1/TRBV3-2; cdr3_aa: ASSPRQGFYEQY
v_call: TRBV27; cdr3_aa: ASSFWDSEKLF
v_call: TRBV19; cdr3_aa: ASSTGGEWADTQY
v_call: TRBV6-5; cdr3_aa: ASSYSAVGGTGELF
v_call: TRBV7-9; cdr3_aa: ASSLGVGQLTNYGYT
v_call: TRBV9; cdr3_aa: ASTSQLDTQY
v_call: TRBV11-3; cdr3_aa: ASSLESGLGYNEQF
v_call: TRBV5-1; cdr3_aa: ASSPGDSYSNQPQH
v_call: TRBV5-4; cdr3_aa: ASSLGDRGYLEQY
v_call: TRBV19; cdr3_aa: ASSIGGRGTDTQY
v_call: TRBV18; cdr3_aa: ASSIGGLSTEAF
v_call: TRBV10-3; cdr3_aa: AISGISTSGRAPINEQF
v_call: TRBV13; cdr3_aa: ASGGDSQETQY
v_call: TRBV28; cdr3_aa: ASTIDSGGAYEQY
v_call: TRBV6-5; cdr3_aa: ASSYSGGHTDTQY